This TCR beta chain stems from a study of response to subunit inactivated influenza vaccine. General study findings and limits: Each seasonal influenza vaccination recruits few new T cells, the authors suggested.

Germline CDR1 SGDLS, CDR2 YYNGEE. This CDR3 has 14 amino acids. This clonotype was seen repeatedly, ten times or more. The antigen remains unidentified. The junction departs from the called germline gene at one end, perhaps through a read error. Using its own MiXCR run on the RT-PCR reads, TCRdb lists one record per CDR3 protein. Of 650,000 to 800,000 distinct CDR3 sequences listed, around 13% were seen once; the top ten hold 6.5% to 8.5%. This clonotype was sampled from a middle-aged man who received an inactivated influenza vaccine. The chain links TRBV9 to TRBJ2-1, with TRBD2 matching 12 bases. Here the sequenced sample was PBMCs from blood, taken approximately 15 days before vaccination. The CDR3 region has the DNA TGTGCCAGCAGCGTAGAGACTAGCGGGAGTCCGCCACTCTTC. Encoded protein: CASSVETSGSPPLF.